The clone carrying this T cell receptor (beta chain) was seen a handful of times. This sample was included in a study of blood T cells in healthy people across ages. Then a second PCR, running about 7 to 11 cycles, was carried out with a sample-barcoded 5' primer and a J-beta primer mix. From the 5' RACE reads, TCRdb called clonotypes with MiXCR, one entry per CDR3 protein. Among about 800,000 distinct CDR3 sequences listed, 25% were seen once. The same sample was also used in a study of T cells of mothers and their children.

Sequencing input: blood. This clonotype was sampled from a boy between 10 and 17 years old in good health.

The CDR3 DNA is TGTGCCAGCAGCCAAGATCAAGTCGGGACAGGGGATACTCTAGCCAAAAACATTCAGTACTTC. Translating it yields CASSQDQVGTGDTLAKNIQYF. V and J are TRBV3-1 and TRBJ2-4; TRBD1 aligns across 10 bases. From germline, CDR1 is LGHDT and CDR2 YNNKEL (reference sequence). Germline trimming cut 0 bases from V and 0 bases from J; bases unmatched to any gene: 14. The CDR3 contains 21 residues.